This T cell receptor (beta chain) came from a study of T-cell memory formation after mild COVID-19. Study at large: Clusters of TCRs were largely donor specific. Study observations and caveats: In pre-infection memory, a portion of responding clones appeared, which suggested that cross-reactive memory joined. Mostly located in CM and EM were contracting CD4+ clones, with contracting CD8+ clones located in EMRA.

From 5'RACE with constant-segment primers came TCR alpha and TCR beta cDNA libraries that carried sample barcodes and UMIs. One entry per CDR3 protein results from TCRdb running MiXCR on the 5' RACE reads. The table has roughly 190,000 distinct CDR3 sequences, around 30% seen once. As concerns this clonotype: Antigen unknown.

The V gene's germline CDR1 is SGHVS and CDR2 FQNEAQ. This CDR3 region has 17 residues. V gave up 1 base and J gave up 8 bases; unmatched junction bases: 13. The source is an adult woman who had mild COVID-19 (a few samples of this study predate the infection). Cell type and time point are not known. The chain couples TRBV7-8 to TRBJ2-1; TRBD1 aligns across 8 bases. The sample taken for sequencing was PBMCs or a T cell subset sorted from them (not recorded which). The CDR3, as DNA: TGTGCCAGCAGCTTAGGGTACCGGACAGGGCCTATGGATGAGCAGTTCTTC. This translates into CASSLGYRTGPMDEQFF.